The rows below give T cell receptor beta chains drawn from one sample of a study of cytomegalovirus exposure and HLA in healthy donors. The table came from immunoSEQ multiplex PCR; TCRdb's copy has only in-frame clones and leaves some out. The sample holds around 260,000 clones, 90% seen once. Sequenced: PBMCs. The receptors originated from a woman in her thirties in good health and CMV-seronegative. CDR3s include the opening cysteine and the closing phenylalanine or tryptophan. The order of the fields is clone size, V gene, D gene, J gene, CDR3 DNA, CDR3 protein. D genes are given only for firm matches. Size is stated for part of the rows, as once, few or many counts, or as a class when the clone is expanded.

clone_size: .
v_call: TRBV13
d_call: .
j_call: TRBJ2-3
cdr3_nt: TGTGCCAGCAGCACGCGTGGGCCAGATACGCAGTATTTT
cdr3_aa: CASSTRGPDTQYF

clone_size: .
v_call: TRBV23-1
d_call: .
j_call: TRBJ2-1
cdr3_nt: TGCGCCAGCAGATATGTTTACAATGAGCAGTTCTTC
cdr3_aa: CASRYVYNEQFF

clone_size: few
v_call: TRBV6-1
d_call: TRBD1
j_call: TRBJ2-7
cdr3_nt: TGTGCCAGCAGTCTCCGGGACAGTTCCTACGAGCAGTACTTC
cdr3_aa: CASSLRDSSYEQYF

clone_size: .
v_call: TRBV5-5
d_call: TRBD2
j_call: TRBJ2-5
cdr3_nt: TGTGCCAGCAGCTGGGGACTAGAGGAGACCCAGTACTTC
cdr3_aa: CASSWGLEETQYF

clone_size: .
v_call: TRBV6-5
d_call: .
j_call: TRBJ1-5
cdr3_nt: TGTGCCAGCAGATCCGGACAGCTAATAGATCAGCCCCAGCATTTT
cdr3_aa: CASRSGQLIDQPQHF

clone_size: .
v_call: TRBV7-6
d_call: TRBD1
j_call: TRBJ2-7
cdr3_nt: TGTGCCAGCAGCGGAGATGGGACAGACGACTCCTACGAGCAGTACTTC
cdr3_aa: CASSGDGTDDSYEQYF

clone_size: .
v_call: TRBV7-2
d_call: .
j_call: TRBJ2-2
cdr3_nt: TGTGCCAGCAGCTCGTTGAACACCGGGGAGCTGTTTTTT
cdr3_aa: CASSSLNTGELFF

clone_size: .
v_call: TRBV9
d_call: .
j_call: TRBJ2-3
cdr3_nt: TGTGCCAGCAGCGTAGGTGATACGCAGTATTTT
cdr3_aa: CASSVGDTQYF

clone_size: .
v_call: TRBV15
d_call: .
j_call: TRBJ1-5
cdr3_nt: TGTGCCACCTCGGACGTTTTAAATAGCAATCAGCCCCAGCATTTT
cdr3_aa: CATSDVLNSNQPQHF

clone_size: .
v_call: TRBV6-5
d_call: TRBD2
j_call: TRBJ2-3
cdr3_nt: TGTGCCAGCAGTTTACTAGCGGGAGTCCCAACAGATACGCAGTATTTT
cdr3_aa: CASSLLAGVPTDTQYF

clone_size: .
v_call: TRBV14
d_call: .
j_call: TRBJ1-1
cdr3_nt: TGTGCCAGCAGCCAAGGGATCCAGGGTGCTTTCTTT
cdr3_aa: CASSQGIQGAFF

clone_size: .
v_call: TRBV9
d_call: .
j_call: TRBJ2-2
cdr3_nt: TGTGCCAGCAGCGTACCAGCGAACACCGGGGAGCTGTTTTTT
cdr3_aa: CASSVPANTGELFF

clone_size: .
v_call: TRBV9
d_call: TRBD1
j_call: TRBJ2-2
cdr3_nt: TGTGCCAGCAGCGTACTGGGGACAGGGGCGAACACCGGGGAGCTGTTTTTT
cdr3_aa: CASSVLGTGANTGELFF

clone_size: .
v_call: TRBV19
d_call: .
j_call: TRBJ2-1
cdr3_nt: TGTGCCAGTAGTATAGATGACTCCTACAATGAGCAGTTCTTC
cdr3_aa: CASSIDDSYNEQFF

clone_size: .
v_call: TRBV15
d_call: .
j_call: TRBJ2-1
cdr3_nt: TGTGCCACTCAACACACGGGCGGGATCTCCTACAATGAGCAGTTCTTC
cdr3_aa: CATQHTGGISYNEQFF

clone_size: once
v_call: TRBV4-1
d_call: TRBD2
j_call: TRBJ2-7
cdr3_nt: TGCGCCAGCAGCCACGATGTGGCTAGCGGGAACGAGCAGTACTTC
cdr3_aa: CASSHDVASGNEQYF

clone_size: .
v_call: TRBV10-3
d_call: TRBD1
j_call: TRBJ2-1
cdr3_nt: TGTGCCATCCAAACAGGGGGCAGGGACAATGAGCAGTTCTTC
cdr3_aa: CAIQTGGRDNEQFF

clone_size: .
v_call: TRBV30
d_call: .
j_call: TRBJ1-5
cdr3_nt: TGTGCCTGGAGTGTCGGGTCTCCGTTTGGACAGCCCCAGCATTTT
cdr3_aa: CAWSVGSPFGQPQHF

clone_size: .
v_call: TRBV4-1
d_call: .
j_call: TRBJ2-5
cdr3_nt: TGCGCCAGCAGCCAACTTGAGAGGCTCGAAGAGACCCAGTACTTC
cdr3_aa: CASSQLERLEETQYF

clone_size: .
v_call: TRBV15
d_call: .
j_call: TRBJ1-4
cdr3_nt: TGTGCCACCAGCAGATCCGTCAATGAAAAACTGTTTTTT
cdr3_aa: CATSRSVNEKLFF

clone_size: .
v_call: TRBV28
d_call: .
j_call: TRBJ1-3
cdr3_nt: TGTGCCAGCAGTTTCTCGAGACTCTCTGGAAACACCATATATTTT
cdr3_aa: CASSFSRLSGNTIYF

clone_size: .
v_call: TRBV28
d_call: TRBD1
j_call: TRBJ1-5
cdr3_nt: TGTGCCAGCAGTCTGGGACAGTGGGATCAGCCCCAGCATTTT
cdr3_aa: CASSLGQWDQPQHF

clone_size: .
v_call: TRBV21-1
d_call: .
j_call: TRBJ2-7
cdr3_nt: TGTGCCAGCAGCAAACAAGCAGGGTACGAGCAGTACTTC
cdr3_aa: CASSKQAGYEQYF

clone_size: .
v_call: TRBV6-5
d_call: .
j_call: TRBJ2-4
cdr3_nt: TGTGCCAGCAGTCTCGGGGGCTATGACATTCAGTACTTC
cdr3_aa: CASSLGGYDIQYF

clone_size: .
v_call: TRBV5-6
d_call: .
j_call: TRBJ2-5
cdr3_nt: TGTGCCAGCACCCCTTGGTCCCAAGAGACCCAGTACTTC
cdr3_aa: CASTPWSQETQYF

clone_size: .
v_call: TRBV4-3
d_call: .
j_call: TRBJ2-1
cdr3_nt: TGCGCCAGCAGCCAAGGAAGTAACAGATTCTACAATGAGCAGTTCTTC
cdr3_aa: CASSQGSNRFYNEQFF

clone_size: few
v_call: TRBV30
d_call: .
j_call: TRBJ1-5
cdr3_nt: TGTGCCTGGAGTGGCGGGATGGATCAGCCCCAGCATTTT
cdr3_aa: CAWSGGMDQPQHF

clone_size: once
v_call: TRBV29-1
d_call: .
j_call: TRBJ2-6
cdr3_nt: TGCAGCGTTGGGGGCGGAGGGGGTATTGGGGCCAACGTCCTGACTTTC
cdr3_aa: CSVGGGGGIGANVLTF

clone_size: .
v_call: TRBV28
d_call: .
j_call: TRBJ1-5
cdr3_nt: TGTGCCAGCAGACCGGCCGGGGTGGGGGATCAGCCCCAGCATTTT
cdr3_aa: CASRPAGVGDQPQHF

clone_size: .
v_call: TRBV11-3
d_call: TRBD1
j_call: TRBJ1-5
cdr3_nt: TGTGCCAGCAGCCCAGGGGGTGGCCTTGGCAATCAGCCCCAGCATTTT
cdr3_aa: CASSPGGGLGNQPQHF

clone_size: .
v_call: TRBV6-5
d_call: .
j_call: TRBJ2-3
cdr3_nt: TGTGCCAGCAGCAAGGCCTACCTCACAGATACGCAGTATTTT
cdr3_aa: CASSKAYLTDTQYF

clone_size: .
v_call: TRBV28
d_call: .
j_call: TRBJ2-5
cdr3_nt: TGTGCCAGCAGTCCGACAGGCCGCGCAATACAAGAGACCCAGTACTTC
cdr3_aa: CASSPTGRAIQETQYF

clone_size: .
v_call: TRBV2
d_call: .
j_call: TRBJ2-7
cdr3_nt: TGTGCCAGCAGGGAGGGACAGACCTACGAGCAGTACTTC
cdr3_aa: CASREGQTYEQYF

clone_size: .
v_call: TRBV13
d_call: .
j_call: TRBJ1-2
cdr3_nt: TGTGCCAGCAGCTCCGGGAAGTTGGCCTATGGCTACACCTTC
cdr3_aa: CASSSGKLAYGYTF

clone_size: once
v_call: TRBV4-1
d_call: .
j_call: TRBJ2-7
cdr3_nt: TGCGCCAGCAGCCAATTTGCAGGGGCCTACGAGCAGTACTTC
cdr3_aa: CASSQFAGAYEQYF

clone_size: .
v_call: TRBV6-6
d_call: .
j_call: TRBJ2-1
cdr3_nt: TGTGCCAGCAGTTACTCTGCTAGATCGGGCTACAATGAGCAGTTCTTC
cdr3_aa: CASSYSARSGYNEQFF

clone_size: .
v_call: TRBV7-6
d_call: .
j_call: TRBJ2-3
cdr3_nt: TGTGCCAGCAGCCCCCGATGGAACACAGATACGCAGTATTTT
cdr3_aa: CASSPRWNTDTQYF

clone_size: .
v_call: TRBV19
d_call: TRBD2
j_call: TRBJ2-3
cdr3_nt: TGTGCCAGTAGTCTAAGACAGAGCGGGAGCCCTGGAGATACGCAGTATTTT
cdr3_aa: CASSLRQSGSPGDTQYF

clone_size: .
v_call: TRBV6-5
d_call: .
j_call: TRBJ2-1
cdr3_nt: TGTGCCAGCAGTTACGGTAATGAGCAGTTCTTC
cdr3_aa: CASSYGNEQFF

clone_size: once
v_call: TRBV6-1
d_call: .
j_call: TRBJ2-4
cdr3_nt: TGTGCCAGCAGTGCAAACAGGGTAGCCAAAAACATTCAGTACTTC
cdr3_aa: CASSANRVAKNIQYF

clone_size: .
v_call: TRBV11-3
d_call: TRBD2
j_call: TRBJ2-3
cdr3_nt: TGTGCCAGCACCGATAGCGGGAGGAACACAGATACGCAGTATTTT
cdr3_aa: CASTDSGRNTDTQYF

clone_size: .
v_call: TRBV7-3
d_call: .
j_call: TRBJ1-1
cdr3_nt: TGTGCCAGCAGCCGTTACCTGGACACTGAAGCTTTCTTT
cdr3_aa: CASSRYLDTEAFF

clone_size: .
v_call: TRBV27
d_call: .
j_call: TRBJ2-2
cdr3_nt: TGTGCCACCAAGAACACCGGGGAGCTGTTTTTT
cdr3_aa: CATKNTGELFF

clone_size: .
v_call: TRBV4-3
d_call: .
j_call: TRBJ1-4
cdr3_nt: TGCGCCAGCAGCCAAGAGGGGACCGGGGGAGGTGAAAAACTGTTTTTT
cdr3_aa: CASSQEGTGGGEKLFF

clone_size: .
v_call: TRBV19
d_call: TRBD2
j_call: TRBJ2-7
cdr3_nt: TGTGCCAGTAGGTTGACTAGCGGGAGTAACTACGAGCAGTACTTC
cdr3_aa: CASRLTSGSNYEQYF

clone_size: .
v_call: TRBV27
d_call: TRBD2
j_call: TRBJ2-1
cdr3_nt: TGTGCCAGCAGTTTGGGGGGAGGGCCGGGGAATGAGCAGTTCTTC
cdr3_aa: CASSLGGGPGNEQFF

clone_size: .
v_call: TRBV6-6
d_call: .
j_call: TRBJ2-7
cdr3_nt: TGTGCCAGCAGTTACTCTTTGACCTACGAGCAGTACTTC
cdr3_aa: CASSYSLTYEQYF

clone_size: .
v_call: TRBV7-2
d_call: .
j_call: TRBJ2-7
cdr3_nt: TGTGCCAGCAGCTTAGGTGGTCACCCCTCCTACGAGCAGTACTTC
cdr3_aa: CASSLGGHPSYEQYF

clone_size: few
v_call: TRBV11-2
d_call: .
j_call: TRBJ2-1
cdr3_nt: TGTGCCAGCAGTCCCGGGACCATAACCAACAATGAGCAGTTCTTC
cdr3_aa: CASSPGTITNNEQFF